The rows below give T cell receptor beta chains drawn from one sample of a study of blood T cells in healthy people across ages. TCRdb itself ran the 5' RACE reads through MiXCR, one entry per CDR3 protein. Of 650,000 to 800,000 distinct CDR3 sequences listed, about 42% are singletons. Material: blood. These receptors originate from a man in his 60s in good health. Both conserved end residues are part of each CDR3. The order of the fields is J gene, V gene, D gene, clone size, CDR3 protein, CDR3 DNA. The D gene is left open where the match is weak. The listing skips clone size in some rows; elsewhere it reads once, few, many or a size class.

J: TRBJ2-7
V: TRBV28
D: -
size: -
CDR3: CASSVLPHYEQYF
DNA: TGTGCCAGCAGTGTACTCCCCCACTACGAGCAGTACTTC

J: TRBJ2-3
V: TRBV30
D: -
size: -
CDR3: CAWRAKASTDTQYF
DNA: TGTGCCTGGAGGGCGAAAGCATCCACAGATACGCAGTATTTT

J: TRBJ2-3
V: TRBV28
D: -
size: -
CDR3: CASSFDVGARLAVDTQYF
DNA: TGTGCCAGCAGTTTCGACGTGGGGGCCCGATTGGCTGTTGATACGCAGTATTTT

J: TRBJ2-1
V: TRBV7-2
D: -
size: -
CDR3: CASSSGQFPYDEQFF
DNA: TGTGCCAGCAGCTCTGGACAGTTTCCCTACGATGAGCAGTTCTTC

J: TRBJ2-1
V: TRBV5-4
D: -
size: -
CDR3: CASSLAALGLPHNEQFF
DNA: TGTGCCAGCAGCTTGGCCGCCCTCGGACTCCCGCACAATGAGCAGTTCTTC

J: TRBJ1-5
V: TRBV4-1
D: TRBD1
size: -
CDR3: CASSQDAQGGQPQHF
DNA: TGCGCCAGCAGCCAAGATGCACAGGGGGGTCAGCCCCAGCATTTT

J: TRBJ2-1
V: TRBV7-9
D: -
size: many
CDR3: CASSPNRDEQFF
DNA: TGTGCCAGCAGCCCCAACAGGGATGAGCAGTTCTTC

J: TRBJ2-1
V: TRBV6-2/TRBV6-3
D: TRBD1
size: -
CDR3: CASSYRDRVIYNEQFF
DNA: TGTGCCAGCAGTTACCGGGACAGGGTCATATACAATGAGCAGTTCTTC

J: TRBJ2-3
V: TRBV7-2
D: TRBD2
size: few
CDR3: CASSRGLAGPTDTQYF
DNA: TGTGCCAGCAGCCGGGGACTAGCGGGGCCCACAGATACGCAGTATTTT

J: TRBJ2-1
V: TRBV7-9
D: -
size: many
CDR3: CASSFPDNEQFF
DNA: TGTGCCAGCAGCTTTCCAGACAATGAGCAGTTCTTC

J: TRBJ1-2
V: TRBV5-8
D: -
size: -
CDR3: CASREVYYGYTF
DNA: TGTGCCAGCAGGGAGGTTTACTATGGCTACACCTTC

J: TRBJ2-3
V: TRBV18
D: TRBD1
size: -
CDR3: CASSPNGDRGKTDTQYF
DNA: TGTGCCAGCTCACCGAACGGGGACAGGGGTAAAACAGATACGCAGTATTTT

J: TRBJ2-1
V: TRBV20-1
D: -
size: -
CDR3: CSARSGTPYNEQFF
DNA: TGCAGTGCTAGATCCGGGACTCCTTACAATGAGCAGTTCTTC

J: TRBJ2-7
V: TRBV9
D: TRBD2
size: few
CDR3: CASSVGGGAFNEQYF
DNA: TGTGCCAGCAGCGTTGGCGGGGGGGCCTTTAACGAGCAGTACTTC